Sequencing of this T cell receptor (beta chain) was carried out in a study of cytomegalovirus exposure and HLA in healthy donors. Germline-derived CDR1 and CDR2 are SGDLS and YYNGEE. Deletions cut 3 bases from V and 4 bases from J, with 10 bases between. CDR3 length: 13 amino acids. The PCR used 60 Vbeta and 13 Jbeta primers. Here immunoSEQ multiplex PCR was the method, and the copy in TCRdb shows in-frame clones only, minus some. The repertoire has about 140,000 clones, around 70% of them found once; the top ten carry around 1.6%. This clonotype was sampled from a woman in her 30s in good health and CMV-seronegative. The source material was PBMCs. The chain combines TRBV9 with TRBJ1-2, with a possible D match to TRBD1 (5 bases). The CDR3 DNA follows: TGTGCCAGCAGCGGACAGACATCCTATGGCTACACCTTC. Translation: CASSGQTSYGYTF.